The 21 T cell receptor beta chains below were found in one sample sequenced in a study of T cell clonotyping in hematopoietic cell transplantation. Time point in this sample: recipient sample about 28 days before transplant, after cytoreduction. Generated by immunoSEQ multiplex PCR, the TCRdb table keeps only in-frame clones and is missing some. Of over 45,000 clones in the sample, around 84% were seen once. The sample here was peripheral blood mononuclear cells, taken before stem cell transplant. The receptors shown here come from a man aged 55-75 years with biphenotypic leukemia. Some clones in this sample may be carry-over from other donors' samples.

The V gene is TRBV9, the J gene TRBJ2-7; 7 bases match TRBD1. The J segment lost 3 bases and the V segment lost 4 bases, leaving 13 bases of the junction unmatched. This CDR3 spans 16 amino acids. In germline, CDR1 is SGDLS, CDR2 YYNGEE. The CDR3 sequence is CASSSRDRGTHYEQYF. CDR3 nucleotide sequence: TGTGCCAGCAGCTCCCGGGACAGAGGAACTCACTACGAGCAGTACTTC.

The CDR3 here is CASSLGASPAYNEQFF. The DNA of the CDR3 is TGTGCCAGCAGCCTCGGGGCGTCCCCGGCCTACAATGAGCAGTTCTTC. This rearrangement joins TRBV9 to TRBJ2-1, with D possibly called TRBD1 or TRBD2 (5 bases each). Trimming left V 4 bases short and J 2 bases short, with 16 bases between. The CDR3 sequence is 16 residues long. CDR1 is SGDLS, CDR2 YYNGEE, per germline.

V is TRBV25-1 and J is TRBJ2-7, with 10 bases identical to TRBD2. The CDR3 runs 15 residues. Per the germline V gene, CDR1 is MGHDK and CDR2 is SYGVNS. V shed 2 bases and J 4 bases; nucleotides not matched to a gene: 5. This chain's CDR3 is CASSELAGDFYEQYF. Here the CDR3 DNA reads TGTGCCAGCAGTGAACTAGCGGGGGACTTTTACGAGCAGTACTTC.

V usage is TRBV6-4 and J usage is TRBJ1-2; D may be TRBD1 (6 bases). V shed 6 bases and J shed 4 bases, with 15 bases lying between them. This CDR3 contains 14 residues. Germline V gene sequence: CDR1 MRHNA, CDR2 SNTAGT. CDR3 nucleotides: TGTGCCAGCAGCCAGGGGCATGGGGGCTATGGCTACACCTTC. Amino acids: CASSQGHGGYGYTF.

The J gene is TRBJ1-1, the V gene TRBV5-1; 8 nucleotides align to TRBD1. This CDR3 contains 13 residues. From germline, CDR1 is SGHRS and CDR2 YFSETQ. J gave up 7 bases and V 4 bases, and 6 bases lay outside the gene matches. The CDR3 loop reads CASSDGTGGEAFF. The CDR3 DNA reads as TGCGCCAGCAGCGATGGGACAGGAGGTGAAGCTTTCTTT.

This chain uses TRBV10-3 with TRBJ2-2; 12 bases align to TRBD1. The germline CDR1 and CDR2 sequences are ENHRY and SYGVKD. V shed 5 bases, J shed 7 bases, and the junction held 8 bases outside the gene matches. This CDR3 is built from 16 residues. The CDR3, as DNA: TGTGCCATCAGTCAGGGGGGACAGGGGGCCGACGGGGAGCTGTTTTTT. Translation: CAISQGGQGADGELFF.

This clone was observed a handful of times. The chain is built from TRBV20-1 and TRBJ2-1; D gene uncertain. The CDR3 extends over 10 amino acids. The germline V gene encodes CDR1 DFQATT and CDR2 SNEGSKA (reference sequence). V was pared by 1 base and J by 9 bases, with 4 bases between. The CDR3 spells CSARVGEQFF. For the CDR3, the DNA is TGCAGTGCTAGAGTCGGTGAGCAGTTCTTC.

This chain uses TRBV29-1 with TRBJ1-2; D is possibly TRBD1 (5 bases). V lost 5 bases, J lost 4 bases, and 11 bases lay in between. Germline V CDR1 and CDR2: SQVTM, ANQGSEA. The CDR3 extends over 12 amino acids. CDR3 bases: TGCAGCGTTTTCAGGGTGAGCTATGGCTACACCTTC. Translating it yields CSVFRVSYGYTF.

Only a few counts were recorded for this clone. V gene TRBV4-1 combines with J gene TRBJ2-3; D uncertain. Per germline, CDR1 MGHRA and CDR2 YSYEKL. V dropped 0 bases and J dropped 6 bases, with 7 bases sitting between them. CDR3 length equals 13 residues. This CDR3 reads CASSQERPDTQYF. Here the CDR3 DNA reads TGCGCCAGCAGCCAAGAACGGCCGGATACGCAGTATTTT.

The rearrangement links TRBV30 to TRBJ2-1; D assignment may be TRBD1 or TRBD2 (5 bases each). There are 21 residues in the CDR3. Trimming left V 5 bases short and J 0 bases short, with 32 bases between. CDR1 and CDR2 from the germline V gene are GTSNPN and SVGIG (reference sequence). The CDR3 region has the DNA TGTGCCTGGGGCCGAACCGCCGGGACCACCAGCCCTAGGAGCTCCTACAATGAGCAGTTCTTC. It translates to CAWGRTAGTTSPRSSYNEQFF. Supplemented by reference TRBV30 and TRBJ2-1, the full variable domain reads SQTIHQWPATLVQPVGSPLSLECTVEGTSNPNLYWYRQAAGRGLQLLFYSVGIGQISSEVPQNLSASRPQDRQFILSSKKLLLSDSGFYLCAWGRTAGTTSPRSSYNEQFFGPGTRLTVL.

This chain uses TRBV28 with TRBJ1-5, with D unclear. The germline V gene has CDR1 MDHEN and CDR2 SYDVKM. This CDR3 has 15 residues. The V end lost 7 bases, the J end lost 4 bases, and 17 bases lay between the germline ends. The DNA of the CDR3 is TGTGCCAGCAATCCCTTGGGAGGCGGTAATCAGCCCCAGCATTTT. Translating gives CASNPLGGGNQPQHF. The full variable domain, with the rest looked up from reference TRBV28 and TRBJ1-5, is DVKVTQSSRYLVKRTGEKVFLECVQDMDHENMFWYRQDPGLGLRLIYFSYDVKMKEKGDIPEGYSVSREKKERFSLILESASTNQTSMYLCASNPLGGGNQPQHFGDGTRLSIL.

J is TRBJ2-7 and V is TRBV5-1, with D perhaps matching TRBD1 (6 bases). CDR3 length: 14 residues. V lost 0 bases, J lost 3 bases, and 10 bases lay in between. Germline CDR1 and CDR2: SGHRS and YFSETQ. The CDR3 region is CASSLEVGGYEQYF. CDR3 nucleotide sequence: TGCGCCAGCAGCTTGGAGGTAGGGGGCTACGAGCAGTACTTC.

This chain uses TRBV5-4 with TRBJ2-3; 9 positions match TRBD1. The germline V gene encodes CDR1 SGHNT and CDR2 YYREEE (reference sequence). J lost 6 bases, V lost 4 bases, and 12 bases had no gene match. The CDR3 has 16 amino acids. The CDR3 spells CASSGPGQGSLDTQYF. The CDR3 DNA is TGTGCCAGCAGCGGGCCGGGACAGGGATCGTTGGATACGCAGTATTTT.

The rearrangement links TRBV4-1 to TRBJ1-5, with a weak D call TRBD1 (5 bases). Germline V CDR1 and CDR2: MGHRA, YSYEKL. The ends were cut back, 3 bases at V and 4 bases at J, with 13 bases in the middle. This CDR3 is built from 15 residues. The CDR3 spells CASSQLGTVNQPQHF. CDR3 nucleotide sequence: TGCGCCAGCAGCCAGCTAGGGACGGTTAATCAGCCCCAGCATTTT.

The V gene is TRBV5-1, the J gene TRBJ1-1; D remains ambiguous. The V and J ends lost 4 bases and 1 base respectively, with 8 bases between them. From germline, CDR1 is SGHRS and CDR2 YFSETQ. The CDR3 spans 13 residues. The CDR3 DNA sequence: TGCGCCAGCAGCCCCTGGGGGAACACTGAAGCTTTCTTT. Translated: CASSPWGNTEAFF.

CDR3 DNA sequence: TGTGCCAGCAGCTTTCGTGGCTGGGACACAGATGGCTACACCTTC. Residues: CASSFRGWDTDGYTF. The chain couples TRBV7-9 to TRBJ1-2, with D possibly matching TRBD1 (6 bases). This CDR3 contains 15 residues. Germline V lookup: CDR1 SEHNR, CDR2 FQNEAQ (reference sequence). V lost 3 bases and J lost 6, with 17 bases in between. The whole variable domain, filled in from reference TRBV7-9 and TRBJ1-2, reads DTGVSQNPRHKITKRGQNVTFRCDPISEHNRLYWYRQTLGQGPEFLTYFQNEAQLEKSRLLSDRFSAERPKGSFSTLEIQRTEQGDSAMYLCASSFRGWDTDGYTFGSGTRLTVV.

V usage is TRBV5-1 and J usage is TRBJ2-7; tentatively, D is TRBD2 (6 bases). Trimming took off 1 base at V and 6 bases at J, with 8 bases between the two ends. The CDR3 loop spans 12 amino acids. Per germline, CDR1 SGHRS and CDR2 YFSETQ. Here the CDR3 reads CASSLSGVEQYF. CDR3 bases: TGCGCCAGCAGCTTGTCGGGGGTCGAGCAGTACTTC.

This sequence joins TRBV9 and TRBJ2-2; D is ambiguous. CDR1 and CDR2 (germline): SGDLS, YYNGEE. The CDR3 contains 13 residues. V was pared by 4 bases and J by 9 bases, with 13 bases between. The CDR3 loop is CASSPLNSWELFF. As DNA, the CDR3 is TGTGCCAGCAGCCCCCTCAATAGCTGGGAGCTGTTTTTT.

This rearrangement joins TRBV5-1 to TRBJ2-1; 9 bases map to TRBD2. The CDR3 runs to 18 residues. The germline V gene has CDR1 SGHRS and CDR2 YFSETQ. The junction had 18 bases not matched to a gene; V was cut back by 3 bases and J by 8 bases. Here the CDR3 reads CASSSVGGRAPFSHEQFF. In DNA form, the CDR3 reads TGCGCCAGCAGCTCCGTGGGCGGGAGGGCCCCTTTTAGCCATGAGCAGTTCTTC.

V is TRBV5-6 and J is TRBJ1-2; TRBD1 matches 7 bases. The V gene end was trimmed by 5 bases and the J gene end by 8 bases; junction bases not matched to a gene: 15. The length of the CDR3 is 15 residues. Germline CDR1 and CDR2: SGHDT and YYEEEE. The CDR3 sequence is CASSRPDRAGGGYTF. The CDR3 DNA reads TGTGCCAGCAGTAGACCCGACAGGGCGGGTGGAGGCTACACCTTC.

In its sample, this clone was seen once. The rearrangement links TRBV25-1 to TRBJ1-4, with D hard to call. Germline V gene lookup returns CDR1 MGHDK and CDR2 SYGVNS. The CDR3 contains 14 residues. V shed 6 bases and J shed 3 bases, with 11 bases lying between them. CDR3 sequence (DNA): TGTGCCAGCAGCGAACGAACGGCTAATGAAAAACTGTTTTTT. This translates into CASSERTANEKLFF.